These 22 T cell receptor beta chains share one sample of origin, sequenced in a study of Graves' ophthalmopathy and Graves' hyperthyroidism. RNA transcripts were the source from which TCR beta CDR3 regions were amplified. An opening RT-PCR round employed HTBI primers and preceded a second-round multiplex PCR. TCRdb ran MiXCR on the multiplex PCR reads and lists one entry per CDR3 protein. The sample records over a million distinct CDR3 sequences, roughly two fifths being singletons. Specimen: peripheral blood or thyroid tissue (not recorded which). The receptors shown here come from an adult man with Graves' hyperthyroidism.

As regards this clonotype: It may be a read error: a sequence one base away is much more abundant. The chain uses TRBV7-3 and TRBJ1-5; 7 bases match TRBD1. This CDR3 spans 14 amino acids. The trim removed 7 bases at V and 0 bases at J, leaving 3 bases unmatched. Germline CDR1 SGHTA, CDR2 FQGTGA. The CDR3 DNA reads TGTGCCAGCACACAGGGGAATAGCAATCAGCCCCAGCATTTT. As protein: CASTQGNSNQPQHF.

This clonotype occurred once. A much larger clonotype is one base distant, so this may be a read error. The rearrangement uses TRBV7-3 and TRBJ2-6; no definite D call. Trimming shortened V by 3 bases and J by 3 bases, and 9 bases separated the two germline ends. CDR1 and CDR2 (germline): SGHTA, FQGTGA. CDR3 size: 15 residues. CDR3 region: CASSLGTFGANVLTF. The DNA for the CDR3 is TGTGCCAGCAGCTTGGGAACCTTTGGGGCCAACGTCCTGACTTTC.

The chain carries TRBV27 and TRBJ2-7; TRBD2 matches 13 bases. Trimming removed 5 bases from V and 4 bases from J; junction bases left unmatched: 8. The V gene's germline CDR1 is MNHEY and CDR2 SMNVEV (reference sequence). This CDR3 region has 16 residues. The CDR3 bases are TGTGCCAGCAGTCCCACCGGGACTAGCGGGGCGTACGAGCAGTACTTC. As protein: CASSPTGTSGAYEQYF.

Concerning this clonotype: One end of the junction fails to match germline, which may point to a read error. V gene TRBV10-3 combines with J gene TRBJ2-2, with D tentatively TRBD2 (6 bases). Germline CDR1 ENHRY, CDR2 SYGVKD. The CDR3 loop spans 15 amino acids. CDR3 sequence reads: CASSLRRALGGELFF. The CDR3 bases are TGTGCCAGCAGTCTCCGGAGGGCTCTCGGGGGGGAGCTGTTTTTT.

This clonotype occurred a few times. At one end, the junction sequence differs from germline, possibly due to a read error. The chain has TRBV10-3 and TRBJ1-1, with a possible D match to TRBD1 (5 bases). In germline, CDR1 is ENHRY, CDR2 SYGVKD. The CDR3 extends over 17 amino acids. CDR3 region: CASSDKGRFLPNTEAFF. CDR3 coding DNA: TGTGCCAGCAGTGATAAGGGGCGGTTTCTACCGAACACTGAAGCTTTCTTT.

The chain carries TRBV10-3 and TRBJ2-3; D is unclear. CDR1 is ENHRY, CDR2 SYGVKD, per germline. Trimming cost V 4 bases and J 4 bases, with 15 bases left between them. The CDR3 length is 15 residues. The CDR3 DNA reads TGTGCCATCAGTGGGGTTGAGGCTCCCCCAGATACGCAGTATTTT. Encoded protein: CAISGVEAPPDTQYF.

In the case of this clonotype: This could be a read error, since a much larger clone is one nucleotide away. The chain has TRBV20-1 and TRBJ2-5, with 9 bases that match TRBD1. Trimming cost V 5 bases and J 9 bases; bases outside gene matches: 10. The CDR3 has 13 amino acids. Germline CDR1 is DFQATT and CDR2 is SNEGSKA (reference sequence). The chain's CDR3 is CSAFDRGLEAQYF. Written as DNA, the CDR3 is TGCAGTGCTTTTGACAGGGGGTTGGAGGCCCAGTACTTC.

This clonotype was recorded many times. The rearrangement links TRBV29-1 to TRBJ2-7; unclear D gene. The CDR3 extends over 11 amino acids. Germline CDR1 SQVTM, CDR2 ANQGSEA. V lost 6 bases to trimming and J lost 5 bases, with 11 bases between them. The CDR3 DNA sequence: TGCAGCGTCGTACTATCCCACGAGCAGTACTTC. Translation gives CSVVLSHEQYF.

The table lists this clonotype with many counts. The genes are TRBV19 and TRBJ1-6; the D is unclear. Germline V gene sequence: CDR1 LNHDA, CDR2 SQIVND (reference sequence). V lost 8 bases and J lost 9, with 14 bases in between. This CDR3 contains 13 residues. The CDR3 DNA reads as TGTGCCAGTTCGCCTACCGGGGTTTCACCCCTCCACTTT. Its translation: CASSPTGVSPLHF.

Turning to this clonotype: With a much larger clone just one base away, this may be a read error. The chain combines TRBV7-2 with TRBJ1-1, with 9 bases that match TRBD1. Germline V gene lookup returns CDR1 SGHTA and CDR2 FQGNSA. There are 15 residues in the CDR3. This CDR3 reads CDSSSQGARRTEAFF. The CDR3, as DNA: TGTGACAGCAGCTCACAGGGGGCTCGTCGCACTGAAGCTTTCTTT. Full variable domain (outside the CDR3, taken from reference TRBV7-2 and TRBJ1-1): GAGVSQSPSNKVTEKGKDVELRCDPISGHTALYWYRQSLGQGLEFLIYFQGNSAPDKSGLPSDRFSAERTGGSVSTLTIQRTQQEDSAVYLCDSSSQGARRTEAFFGQGTRLTVV.

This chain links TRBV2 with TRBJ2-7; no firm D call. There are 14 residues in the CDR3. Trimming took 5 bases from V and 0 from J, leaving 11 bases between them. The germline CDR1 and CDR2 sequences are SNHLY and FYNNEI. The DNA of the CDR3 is TGTGCCAGCAGTAAAGACACTACCTCCTACGAGCAGTACTTC. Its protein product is CASSKDTTSYEQYF.

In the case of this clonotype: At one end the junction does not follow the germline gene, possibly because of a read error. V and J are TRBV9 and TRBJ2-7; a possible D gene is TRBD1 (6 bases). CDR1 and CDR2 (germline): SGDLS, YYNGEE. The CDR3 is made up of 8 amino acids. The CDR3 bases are TGTGCCAGCAGCGAAAGGGGGTTC. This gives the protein CASSERGF.

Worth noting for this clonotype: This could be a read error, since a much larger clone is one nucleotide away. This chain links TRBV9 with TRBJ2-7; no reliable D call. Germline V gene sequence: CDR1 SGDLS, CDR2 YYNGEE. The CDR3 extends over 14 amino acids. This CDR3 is CTSSVAGDPHEQYF. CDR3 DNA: TGTACCAGCAGCGTAGCAGGCGACCCTCACGAGCAGTACTTC.

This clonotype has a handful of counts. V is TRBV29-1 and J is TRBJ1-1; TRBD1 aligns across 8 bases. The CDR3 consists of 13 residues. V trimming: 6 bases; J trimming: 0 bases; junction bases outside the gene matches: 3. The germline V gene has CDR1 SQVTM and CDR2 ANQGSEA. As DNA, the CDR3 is TGCAGCGTAGGACAGGGTGTGAACACTGAAGCTTTCTTT. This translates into CSVGQGVNTEAFF.

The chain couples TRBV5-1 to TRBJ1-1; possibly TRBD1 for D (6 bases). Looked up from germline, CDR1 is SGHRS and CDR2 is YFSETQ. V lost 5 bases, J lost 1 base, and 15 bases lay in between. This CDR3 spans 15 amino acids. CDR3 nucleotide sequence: TGCGCCAGCAGTCTCCAGAACAGGGCGAACACTGAAGCTTTCTTT. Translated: CASSLQNRANTEAFF.

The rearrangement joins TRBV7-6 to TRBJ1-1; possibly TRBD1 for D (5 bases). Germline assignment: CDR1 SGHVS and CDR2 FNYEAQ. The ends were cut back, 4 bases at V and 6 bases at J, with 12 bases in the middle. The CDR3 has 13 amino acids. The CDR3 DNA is TGTGCCAGCAGCTCATGGGGGGACTCTGAAGCTTTCTTT. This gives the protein CASSSWGDSEAFF.

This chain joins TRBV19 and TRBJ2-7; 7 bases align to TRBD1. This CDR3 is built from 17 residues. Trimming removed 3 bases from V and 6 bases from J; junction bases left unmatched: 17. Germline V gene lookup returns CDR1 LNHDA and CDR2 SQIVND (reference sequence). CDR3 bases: TGTGCCAGTAGTATTATCCGGGGCCGGGGACAGTTCGGCGAGCAGTACTTC. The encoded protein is CASSIIRGRGQFGEQYF.

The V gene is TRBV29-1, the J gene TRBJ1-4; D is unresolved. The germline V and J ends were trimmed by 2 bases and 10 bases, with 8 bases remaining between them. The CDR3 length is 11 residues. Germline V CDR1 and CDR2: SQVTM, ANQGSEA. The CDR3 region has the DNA TGCAGCGTTGAACGGGGAGGAAAACTGTTTTTT. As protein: CSVERGGKLFF.

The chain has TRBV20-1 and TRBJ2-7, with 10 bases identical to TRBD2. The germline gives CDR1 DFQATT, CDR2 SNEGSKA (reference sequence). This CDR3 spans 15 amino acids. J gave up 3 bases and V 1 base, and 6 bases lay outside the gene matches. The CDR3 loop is CSARVTPSGSYEQYF. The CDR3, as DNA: TGCAGTGCTAGAGTCACGCCTAGCGGGAGCTACGAGCAGTACTTC.

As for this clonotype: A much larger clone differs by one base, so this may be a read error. CDR3: CSAHRDSSYEQYF. The CDR3 DNA follows: TGCAGTGCCCATAGGGACAGCTCCTACGAGCAGTACTTC. V gene TRBV20-1 combines with J gene TRBJ2-7; 7 positions match TRBD1. Looked up from germline, CDR1 is DFQATT and CDR2 is SNEGSKA (reference sequence). After removal of 6 bases from V and 0 bases from J, the junction contained 5 bases not matched to a gene. The CDR3 is 13 residues long.

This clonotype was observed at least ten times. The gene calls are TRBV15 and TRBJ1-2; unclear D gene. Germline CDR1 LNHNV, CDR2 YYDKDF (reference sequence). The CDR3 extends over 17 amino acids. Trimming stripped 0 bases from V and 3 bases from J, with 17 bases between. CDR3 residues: CATSREEDVGSDYGYTF. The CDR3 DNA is TGTGCCACCAGCAGAGAGGAAGATGTCGGGTCTGACTATGGCTACACCTTC.

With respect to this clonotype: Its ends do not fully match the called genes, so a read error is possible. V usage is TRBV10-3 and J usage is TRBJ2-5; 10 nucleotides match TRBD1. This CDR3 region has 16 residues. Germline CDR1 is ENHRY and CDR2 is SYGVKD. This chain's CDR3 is CASSYYGTGVQETQYF. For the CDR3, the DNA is TGTGCCAGCAGTTACTATGGGACAGGGGTCCAAGAGACCCAGTACTTC.